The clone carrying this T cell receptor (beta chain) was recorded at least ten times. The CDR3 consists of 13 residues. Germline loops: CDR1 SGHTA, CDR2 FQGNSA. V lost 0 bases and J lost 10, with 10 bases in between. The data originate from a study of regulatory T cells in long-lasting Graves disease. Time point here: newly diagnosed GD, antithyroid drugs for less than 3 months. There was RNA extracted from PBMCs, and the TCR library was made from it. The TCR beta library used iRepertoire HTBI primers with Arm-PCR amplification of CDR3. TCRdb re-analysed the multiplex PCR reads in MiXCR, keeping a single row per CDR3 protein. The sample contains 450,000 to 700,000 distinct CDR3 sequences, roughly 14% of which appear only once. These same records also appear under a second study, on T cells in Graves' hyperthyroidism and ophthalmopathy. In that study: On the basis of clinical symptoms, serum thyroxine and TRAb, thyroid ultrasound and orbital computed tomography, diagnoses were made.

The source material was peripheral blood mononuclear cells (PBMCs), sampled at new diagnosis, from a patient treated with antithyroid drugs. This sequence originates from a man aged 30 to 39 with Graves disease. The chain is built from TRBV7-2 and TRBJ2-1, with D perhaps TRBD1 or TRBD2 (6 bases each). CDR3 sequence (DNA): TGTGCCAGCAGCTTAGCGCGAGGGGGGGAGCAGTTCTTC. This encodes CASSLARGGEQFF. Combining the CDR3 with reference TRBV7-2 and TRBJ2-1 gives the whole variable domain GAGVSQSPSNKVTEKGKDVELRCDPISGHTALYWYRQSLGQGLEFLIYFQGNSAPDKSGLPSDRFSAERTGGSVSTLTIQRTQQEDSAVYLCASSLARGGEQFFGPGTRLTVL.